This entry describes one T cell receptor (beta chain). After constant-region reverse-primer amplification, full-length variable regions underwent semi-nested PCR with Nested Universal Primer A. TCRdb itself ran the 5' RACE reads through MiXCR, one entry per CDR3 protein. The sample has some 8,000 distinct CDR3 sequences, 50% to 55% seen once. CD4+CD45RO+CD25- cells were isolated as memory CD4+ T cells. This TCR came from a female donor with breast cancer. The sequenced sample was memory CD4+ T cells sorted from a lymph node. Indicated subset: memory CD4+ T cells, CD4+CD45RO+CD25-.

CDR3 bases: TGCGCCAGCAGCTTGTCTGGCGGGAGCCAAGAGACCCAGTACTTC. Its protein product is CASSLSGGSQETQYF. V is TRBV5-1 and J is TRBJ2-5; 7 bases match TRBD2. J was trimmed by 1 base and V by 1 base; bases with no gene match: 4. This CDR3 region has 15 residues. Germline CDR1 SGHRS, CDR2 YFSETQ.